These 16 T cell receptor beta chains were sequenced from one sample in a study of control samples from healthy donors and cancer patients. The data were produced by immunoSEQ multiplex PCR, yet TCRdb's version contains in-frame clones alone and is incomplete. The table has about 120,000 clones, roughly nine tenths seen once. The specimen was blood. These receptors were obtained from a man aged 45 to 65 in good health.

The chain employs TRBV3-1 (or the pseudogene TRBV3-2) and TRBJ1-5; D is uncertain. Germline V lookup: CDR1 LGHDT, CDR2 YNNKEL (reference sequence). The V end lost 5 bases, the J end lost 1 base, and 9 bases lay between the germline ends. CDR3 size: 14 residues. The CDR3 nucleotides read TGTGCCAGCAGCTCCGGTAGAAGCAATCAGCCCCAGCATTTT. Its translation: CASSSGRSNQPQHF.

The chain carries TRBV19 and TRBJ1-5; 11 bases agree with TRBD1. The CDR3 extends over 15 amino acids. V lost 8 bases to trimming and J lost 6 bases; unmatched junction nucleotides: 9. Germline-derived CDR1 and CDR2 are LNHDA and SQIVND (reference sequence). The CDR3 is CASETGTGGRQPQHF. The CDR3, as DNA: TGTGCCAGTGAGACCGGGACAGGGGGACGTCAGCCCCAGCATTTT.

This clone showed up just a few times. The chain carries TRBV6-1 and TRBJ1-1; 7 nucleotides agree with TRBD1. This CDR3 contains 13 residues. Germline values: CDR1 MNHNS, CDR2 SASEGT. V shed 2 bases, J shed 11 bases, and the junction held 8 bases outside the gene matches. In DNA, the CDR3 is TGTGCCAGCAGTGAAAGGAGAGGGGGCAGTGCTTTCTTT. This sequence encodes CASSERRGGSAFF.

This clone was seen only a few times. V gene TRBV19 combines with J gene TRBJ1-5; TRBD1 matches at 10 bases. V shed 3 bases, J shed 7 bases, and the junction held 9 bases outside the gene matches. Germline V gene lookup returns CDR1 LNHDA and CDR2 SQIVND (reference sequence). The CDR3 totals 16 residues. In DNA form, the CDR3 reads TGTGCCAGTAGTATTCATACCGGGACAGGGGTCCAGCCCCAGCATTTT. It encodes CASSIHTGTGVQPQHF.

Here the CDR3 reads CASSLDRGNQPQHF. The CDR3 nucleotides are TGTGCCAGCAGCCTGGATAGGGGCAATCAGCCCCAGCATTTT. V usage is TRBV7-8 and J usage is TRBJ1-5; the D is unclear. The CDR3 runs to 14 residues. V was pared by 5 bases and J by 2 bases, with 10 bases between. The germline V gene has CDR1 SGHVS and CDR2 FQNEAQ.

The rearrangement joins TRBV24-1 to TRBJ2-3, with 11 bases matching TRBD1. Per germline, CDR1 KGHDR and CDR2 SFDVKD. This CDR3 spans 14 amino acids. V lost 6 bases to trimming and J lost 6 bases; unmatched junction nucleotides: 4. CDR3 amino acids: CATSKGQGVDTQYF. DNA of the CDR3: TGTGCCACCAGTAAGGGACAGGGGGTTGATACGCAGTATTTT.

J is TRBJ2-3 and V is TRBV11-2, with D unresolved. V lost 2 bases to trimming and J lost 2 bases, with 11 bases between them. Germline V CDR1 and CDR2: SGHAT, FQNNGV. This CDR3 is built from 15 residues. The CDR3 region is CASSLKGSPTDTQYF. The CDR3 nucleotides are TGTGCCAGCAGCTTAAAGGGCTCACCCACAGATACGCAGTATTTT. The variable domain in full, completed from reference TRBV11-2 and TRBJ2-3, reads EAGVAQSPRYKIIEKRQSVAFWCNPISGHATLYWYQQILGQGPKLLIQFQNNGVVDDSQLPKDRFSAERLKGVDSTLKIQPAKLEDSAVYLCASSLKGSPTDTQYFGPGTRLTVL.

This rearrangement joins TRBV6-1 to TRBJ1-1; no clear D. CDR1 and CDR2 (germline): MNHNS, SASEGT. This CDR3 has 17 amino acids. V was pared by 0 bases and J by 0 bases, with 14 bases between. The DNA for the CDR3 is TGTGCCAGCAGTGAAGCGCTCGTTACGGGCTTGAACACTGAAGCTTTCTTT. Translated, it gives CASSEALVTGLNTEAFF.

The J gene is TRBJ2-5, the V gene TRBV11-2; 8 bases align to TRBD2. Looked up from germline, CDR1 is SGHAT and CDR2 is FQNNGV. The CDR3 has 18 amino acids. J lost 4 bases, V lost 5 bases, and 18 bases had no gene match. In DNA, the CDR3 is TGTGCCAGCAGCGCCCTAGGGGGGGAGCGGGGGACGTTAGAGACCCAGTACTTC. As protein: CASSALGGERGTLETQYF. The whole variable domain, filled in from reference TRBV11-2 and TRBJ2-5, reads EAGVAQSPRYKIIEKRQSVAFWCNPISGHATLYWYQQILGQGPKLLIQFQNNGVVDDSQLPKDRFSAERLKGVDSTLKIQPAKLEDSAVYLCASSALGGERGTLETQYFGPGTRLLVL.

The chain links TRBV14 to TRBJ2-7, with 9 bases that match TRBD1. Germline values: CDR1 SGHDN, CDR2 FVKESK. The CDR3 covers 15 residues. With 3 bases clipped from V and 1 base from J, the junction kept 4 bases outside the gene matches. CDR3 residues: CASSHLDRGSYEQYF. CDR3 nucleotide sequence: TGTGCCAGCAGCCACCTGGACAGGGGTTCCTACGAGCAGTACTTC. Filled out from reference TRBV14 and TRBJ2-7, the complete variable domain reads EAGVTQFPSHSVIEKGQTVTLRCDPISGHDNLYWYRRVMGKEIKFLLHFVKESKQDESGMPNNRFLAERTGGTYSTLKVQPAELEDSGVYFCASSHLDRGSYEQYFGPGTRLTVT.

The gene calls are TRBV7-2 and TRBJ2-7, with D possibly TRBD1 on 6 matching bases. This CDR3 region has 15 residues. CDR1 is SGHTA and CDR2 is FQGNSA in the germline V gene. V was clipped by 2 bases and J by 0 bases, with 11 bases between them. CDR3 in amino acids: CASSLSGVGSYEQYF. For the CDR3, the DNA is TGTGCCAGCAGCTTATCAGGGGTAGGCTCCTACGAGCAGTACTTC. The whole variable domain, remainder taken from reference TRBV7-2 and TRBJ2-7, is GAGVSQSPSNKVTEKGKDVELRCDPISGHTALYWYRQSLGQGLEFLIYFQGNSAPDKSGLPSDRFSAERTGGSVSTLTIQRTQQEDSAVYLCASSLSGVGSYEQYFGPGTRLTVT.

This chain joins TRBV6-6 and TRBJ1-3; D is perhaps TRBD1 (5 bases). Looked up from germline, CDR1 is MNHNY and CDR2 is SVGAGI (reference sequence). This CDR3 spans 16 amino acids. V shed 1 base and J shed 0 bases, with 10 bases lying between them. The CDR3 spells CASSYWDRFSGNTIYF. In nucleotides, the CDR3 is TGTGCCAGCAGTTACTGGGACCGTTTCTCTGGAAACACCATATATTTT.

This clone turned up a few times. The chain couples TRBV27 to TRBJ1-1; 8 bases align to TRBD1. CDR3 length: 13 amino acids. Per germline, CDR1 MNHEY and CDR2 SMNVEV (reference sequence). V shed 10 bases and J 0 bases; nucleotides not matched to a gene: 4. CDR3 in DNA: TGTGCCACCTGGACAGGGATGAACACTGAAGCTTTCTTT. Residues: CATWTGMNTEAFF.

This clone was found once. The V gene is TRBV2, the J gene TRBJ1-3; no clear D gene. CDR1 SNHLY and CDR2 FYNNEI come from the germline V gene. The CDR3 length is 14 residues. Trimming removed 5 bases at V and 0 bases at J, with 8 bases between. CDR3 sequence reads: CASSTGVSGNTIYF. The CDR3 bases are TGTGCCAGCAGTACCGGGGTCTCTGGAAACACCATATATTTT.

This chain connects TRBV15 to TRBJ1-4; D not resolved. The CDR3 is 15 amino acids. V lost 0 bases and J lost 6, with 11 bases in between. Germline lookup yields CDR1 LNHNV and CDR2 YYDKDF (reference sequence). The CDR3 nucleotides are TGTGCCACCAGCAGAGATCAATTGTCTCATGAAAAACTGTTTTTT. It encodes CATSRDQLSHEKLFF.

The J gene is TRBJ1-3, the V gene TRBV6-5; possibly TRBD1 for D (5 bases). V gave up 2 bases and J gave up 2 bases, with 10 bases separating them. Per germline, CDR1 MNHEY and CDR2 SVGAGI. The CDR3 covers 15 residues. CDR3: CASSYGQGAGNTIYF. Written as DNA, the CDR3 is TGTGCCAGCAGTTACGGGCAGGGAGCTGGAAACACCATATATTTT.